The 7 T cell receptor beta chains below were found in one sample sequenced in a study of patients and donors after allogeneic stem cell transplantation. TCRdb used MiXCR to reprocess the RT-PCR reads, holding one entry per CDR3 protein. The data hold some 200,000 distinct CDR3 sequences, with 35% to 50% observed a single time. Material for sequencing was blood, either unsorted or a sorted T cell fraction (not recorded which). The receptor source for this set is a human donor who was either an allogeneic HSCT recipient or a stem cell or donor lymphocyte infusion donor (not recorded which). It is not recorded whose cells these are; they may come from a transplant donor.

This clonotype came up a few times. The chain employs TRBV7-2 and TRBJ2-5, with 9 positions matching TRBD2. CDR1 SGHTA and CDR2 FQGNSA come from the germline V gene. The CDR3 length is 15 residues. V shed 2 bases and J 6 bases; nucleotides not matched to a gene: 7. The CDR3 region has the DNA TGTGCCAGCAGCTTATCTAGCGGGGATATAAAGACCCAGTACTTC. Translation: CASSLSSGDIKTQYF.

V usage is TRBV12-3 or TRBV12-4 and J usage is TRBJ2-7; D might be TRBD1 (6 bases). V was pared by 5 bases and J by 3 bases, with 23 bases between. The CDR3 has 17 residues. The CDR3 spells CASSPLIQGFSIYEQYF. The CDR3 coding sequence is TGTGCCAGCAGTCCGCTAATACAGGGTTTTTCTATCTACGAGCAGTACTTC.

Only one count was recorded for this clonotype. This chain uses TRBV18 with TRBJ2-1; 7 nucleotides match TRBD2. V was clipped by 3 bases and J by 12 bases; unmatched bases: 8. Germline-derived CDR1 and CDR2 are KGHSH and LQKENI. This CDR3 region has 13 residues. The CDR3 sequence is CASSPGGSSRQFF. CDR3 DNA: TGTGCCAGCTCACCCGGGGGGTCATCTCGGCAGTTCTTC.

This clonotype was detected a few times. The chain has TRBV7-8 and TRBJ1-1; no clear D. This CDR3 is 19 amino acids long. Trimming cost V 5 bases and J 0 bases, with 25 bases left between them. Germline V CDR1 and CDR2: SGHVS, FQNEAQ. CDR3 region: CASSKPLNRASLLNTEAFF. The CDR3 DNA reads TGTGCCAGCAGCAAACCGTTGAACCGGGCCTCACTCCTGAACACTGAAGCTTTCTTT.

This clonotype was seen just once. The J gene is TRBJ2-5, the V gene TRBV7-9, with D tentatively TRBD1 or TRBD2 (5 bases each). Germline CDR1 is SEHNR and CDR2 is FQNEAQ (reference sequence). The CDR3 totals 16 residues. The V end was cut by 8 bases, the J end by 5 bases, with 24 bases between. CDR3 nucleotide sequence: TGTGCCAGCCCCTCATCTGGGACGTTTCTCCCCGAGACCCAGTACTTC. It codes for CASPSSGTFLPETQYF.

The sample holds a few counts of this clonotype. This chain uses TRBV20-1 with TRBJ1-6; 7 bases are a match to TRBD1. The V gene end was trimmed by 6 bases and the J gene end by 12 bases; junction bases not matched to a gene: 14. Germline V gene sequence: CDR1 DFQATT, CDR2 SNEGSKA (reference sequence). This CDR3 has 14 residues. CDR3 residues: CSATDDRDLKPLHF. The CDR3 DNA reads as TGCAGTGCCACAGATGACAGGGACCTCAAACCCCTCCACTTT.

The gene calls are TRBV4-3 and TRBJ2-5, with 14 bases matching TRBD2. This CDR3 has 16 amino acids. With V trimmed by 4 bases and J by 2 bases, 3 bases remained unmatched. Looked up from germline, CDR1 is LGHNA and CDR2 is YSLEER. The CDR3 sequence: CASSPRLAGGQETQYF. The CDR3 DNA reads as TGCGCCAGCAGCCCCAGACTAGCGGGAGGGCAAGAGACCCAGTACTTC.